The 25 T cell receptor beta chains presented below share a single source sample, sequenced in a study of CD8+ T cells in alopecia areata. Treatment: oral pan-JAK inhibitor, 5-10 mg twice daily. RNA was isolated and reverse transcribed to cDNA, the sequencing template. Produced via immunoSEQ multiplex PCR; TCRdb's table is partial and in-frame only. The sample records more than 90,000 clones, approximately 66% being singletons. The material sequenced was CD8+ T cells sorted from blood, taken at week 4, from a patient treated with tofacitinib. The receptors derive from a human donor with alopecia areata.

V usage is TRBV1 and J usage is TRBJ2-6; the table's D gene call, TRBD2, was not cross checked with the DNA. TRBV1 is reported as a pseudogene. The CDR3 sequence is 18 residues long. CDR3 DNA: TGCACCAGCAGACCACCTAGTTTGTGCACAAGTCGGGCCAACGTCCTGACTTTC. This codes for CTSRPPSLCTSRANVLTF.

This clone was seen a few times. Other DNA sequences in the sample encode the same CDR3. This CDR3 is CASSLAGLNTEAFF. The CDR3 DNA is TGTGCCAGCAGCTTAGCGGGGCTGAACACTGAAGCTTTCTTT. The rearrangement uses TRBV7-2 and TRBJ1-1; D possibly corresponds to TRBD1 (5 bases). The germline V gene has CDR1 SGHTA and CDR2 FQGNSA. V dropped 0 bases and J dropped 0 bases, with 5 bases sitting between them. The CDR3 extends over 14 amino acids.

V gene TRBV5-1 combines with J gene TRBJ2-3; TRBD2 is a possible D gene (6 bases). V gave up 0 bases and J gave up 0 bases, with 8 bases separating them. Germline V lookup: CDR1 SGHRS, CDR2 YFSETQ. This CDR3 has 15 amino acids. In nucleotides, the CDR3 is TGCGCCAGCAGCTTGGGCGGGACTAGCACAGATACGCAGTATTTT. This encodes CASSLGGTSTDTQYF.

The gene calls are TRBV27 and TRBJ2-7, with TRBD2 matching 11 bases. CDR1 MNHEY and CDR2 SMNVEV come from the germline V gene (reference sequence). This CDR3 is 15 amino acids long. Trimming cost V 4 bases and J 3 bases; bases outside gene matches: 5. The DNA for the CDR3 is TGTGCCAGCAGTTCGGGGACTAGCGGACTCTACGAGCAGTACTTC. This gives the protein CASSSGTSGLYEQYF.

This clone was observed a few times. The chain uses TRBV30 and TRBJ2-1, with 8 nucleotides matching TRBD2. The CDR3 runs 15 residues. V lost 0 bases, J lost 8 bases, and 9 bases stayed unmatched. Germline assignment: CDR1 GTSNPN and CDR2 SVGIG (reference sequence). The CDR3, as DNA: TGTGCCTGGAGTGTAGGTAGCGGGACTATCGATGAGCAGTTCTTC. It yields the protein CAWSVGSGTIDEQFF.

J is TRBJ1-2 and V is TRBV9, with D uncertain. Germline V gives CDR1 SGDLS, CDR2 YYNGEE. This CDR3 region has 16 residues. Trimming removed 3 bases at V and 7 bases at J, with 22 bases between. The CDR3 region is CASSAGSWVSRIGYTF. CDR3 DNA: TGTGCCAGCAGCGCGGGTAGTTGGGTGTCACGCATTGGCTACACCTTC.

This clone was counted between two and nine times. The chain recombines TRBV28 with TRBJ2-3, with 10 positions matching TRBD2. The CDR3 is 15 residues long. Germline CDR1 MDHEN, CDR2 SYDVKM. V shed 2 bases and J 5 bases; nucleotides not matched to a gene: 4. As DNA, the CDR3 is TGTGCCAGCAGTTTAGAGCGGGAGGGCCGAGATACGCAGTATTTT. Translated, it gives CASSLEREGRDTQYF.

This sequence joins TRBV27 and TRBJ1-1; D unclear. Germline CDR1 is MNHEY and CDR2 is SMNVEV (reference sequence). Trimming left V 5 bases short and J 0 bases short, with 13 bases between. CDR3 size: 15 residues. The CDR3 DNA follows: TGTGCCAGCAGTCCCCAAGACGCCATGAACACTGAAGCTTTCTTT. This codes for CASSPQDAMNTEAFF.

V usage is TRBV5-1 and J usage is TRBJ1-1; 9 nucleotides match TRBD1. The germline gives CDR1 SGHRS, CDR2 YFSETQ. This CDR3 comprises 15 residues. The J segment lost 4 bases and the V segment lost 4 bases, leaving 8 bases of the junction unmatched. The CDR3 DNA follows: TGCGCCAGCAGCATTACAGGGGGCGAGGGCACTGAAGCTTTCTTT. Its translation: CASSITGGEGTEAFF.

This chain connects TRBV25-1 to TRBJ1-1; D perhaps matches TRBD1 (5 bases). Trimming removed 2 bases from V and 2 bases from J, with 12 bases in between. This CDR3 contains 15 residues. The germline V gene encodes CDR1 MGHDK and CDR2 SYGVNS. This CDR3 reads CASSEETEPNTEAFF. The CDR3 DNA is TGTGCCAGCAGTGAAGAGACAGAACCAAACACTGAAGCTTTCTTT.

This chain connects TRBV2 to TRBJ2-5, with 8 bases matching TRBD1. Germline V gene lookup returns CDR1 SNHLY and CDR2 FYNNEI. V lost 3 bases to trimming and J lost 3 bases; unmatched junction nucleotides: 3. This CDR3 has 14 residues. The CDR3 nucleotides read TGTGCCAGCAGTGAGGACAGGGCCGAAGAGACCCAGTACTTC. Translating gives CASSEDRAEETQYF. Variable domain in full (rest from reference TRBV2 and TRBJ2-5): EPEVTQTPSHQVTQMGQEVILRCVPISNHLYFYWYRQILGQKVEFLVSFYNNEISEKSEIFDDQFSVERPDGSNFTLKIRSTKLEDSAMYFCASSEDRAEETQYFGPGTRLLVL.

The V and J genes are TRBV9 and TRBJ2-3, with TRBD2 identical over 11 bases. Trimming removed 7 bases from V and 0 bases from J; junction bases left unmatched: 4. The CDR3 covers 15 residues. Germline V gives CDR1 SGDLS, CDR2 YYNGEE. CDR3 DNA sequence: TGTGCCAGCGGTTTAGCGGGAGGGAGCACAGATACGCAGTATTTT. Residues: CASGLAGGSTDTQYF. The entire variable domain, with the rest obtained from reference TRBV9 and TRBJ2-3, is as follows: DSGVTQTPKHLITATGQRVTLRCSPRSGDLSVYWYQQSLDQGLQFLIQYYNGEERAKGNILERFSAQQFPDLHSELNLSSLELGDSALYFCASGLAGGSTDTQYFGPGTRLTVL.

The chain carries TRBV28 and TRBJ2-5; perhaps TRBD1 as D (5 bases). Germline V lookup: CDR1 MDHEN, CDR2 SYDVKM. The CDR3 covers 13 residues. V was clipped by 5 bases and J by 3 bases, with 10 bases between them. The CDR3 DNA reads TGTGCCAGCAGTAGGGGTGGGGAAGAGACCCAGTACTTC. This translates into CASSRGGEETQYF.

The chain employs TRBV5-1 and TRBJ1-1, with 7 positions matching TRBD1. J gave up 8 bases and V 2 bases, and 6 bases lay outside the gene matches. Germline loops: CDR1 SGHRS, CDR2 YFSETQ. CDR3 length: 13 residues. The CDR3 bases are TGCGCCAGCAGCTTTCCGGGACAGAACGAAGCTTTCTTT. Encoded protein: CASSFPGQNEAFF. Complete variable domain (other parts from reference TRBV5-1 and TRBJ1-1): KAGVTQTPRYLIKTRGQQVTLSCSPISGHRSVSWYQQTPGQGLQFLFEYFSETQRNKGNFPGRFSGRQFSNSRSEMNVSTLELGDSALYLCASSFPGQNEAFFGQGTRLTVV.

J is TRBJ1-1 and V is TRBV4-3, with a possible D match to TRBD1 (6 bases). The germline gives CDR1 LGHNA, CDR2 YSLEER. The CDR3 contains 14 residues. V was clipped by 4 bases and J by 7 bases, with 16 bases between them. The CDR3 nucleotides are TGCGCCAGCAGCCCCCCGGGACAACTGGGTGAAGCTTTCTTT. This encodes CASSPPGQLGEAFF.

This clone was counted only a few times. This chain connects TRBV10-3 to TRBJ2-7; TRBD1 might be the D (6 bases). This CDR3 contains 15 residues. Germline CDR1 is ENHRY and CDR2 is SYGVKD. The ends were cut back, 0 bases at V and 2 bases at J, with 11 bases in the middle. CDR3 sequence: CAISESRQVTYEQYF. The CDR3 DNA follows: TGTGCCATCAGTGAGTCAAGACAGGTCACCTACGAGCAGTACTTC.

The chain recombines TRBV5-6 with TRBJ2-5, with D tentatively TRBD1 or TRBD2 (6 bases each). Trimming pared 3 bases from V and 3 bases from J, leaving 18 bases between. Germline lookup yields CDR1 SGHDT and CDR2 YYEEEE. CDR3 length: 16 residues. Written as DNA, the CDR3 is TGTGCCAGCAGCTCGAATGATGTGGGGGGCAAAGAGACCCAGTACTTC. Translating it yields CASSSNDVGGKETQYF.

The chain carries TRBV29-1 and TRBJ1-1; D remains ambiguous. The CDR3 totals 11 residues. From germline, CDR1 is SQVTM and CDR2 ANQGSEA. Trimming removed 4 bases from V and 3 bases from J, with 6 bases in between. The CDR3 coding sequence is TGCAGCGTTGTTGGGGACACTGAAGCTTTCTTT. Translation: CSVVGDTEAFF.

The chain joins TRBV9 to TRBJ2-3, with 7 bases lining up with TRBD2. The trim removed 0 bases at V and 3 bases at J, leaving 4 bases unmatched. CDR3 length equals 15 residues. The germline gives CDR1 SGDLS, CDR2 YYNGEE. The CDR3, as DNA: TGTGCCAGCAGCGTAGCGACGCGGGAGACAGATACGCAGTATTTT. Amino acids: CASSVATRETDTQYF. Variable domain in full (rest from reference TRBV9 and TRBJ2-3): DSGVTQTPKHLITATGQRVTLRCSPRSGDLSVYWYQQSLDQGLQFLIQYYNGEERAKGNILERFSAQQFPDLHSELNLSSLELGDSALYFCASSVATRETDTQYFGPGTRLTVL.

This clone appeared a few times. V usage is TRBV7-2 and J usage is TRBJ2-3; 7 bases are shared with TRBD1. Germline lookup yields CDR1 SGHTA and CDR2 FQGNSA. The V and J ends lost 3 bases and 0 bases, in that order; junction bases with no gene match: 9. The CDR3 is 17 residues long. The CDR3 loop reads CASSFGTAFTSTDTQYF. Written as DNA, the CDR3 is TGTGCCAGCAGCTTCGGGACAGCTTTCACTAGCACAGATACGCAGTATTTT.

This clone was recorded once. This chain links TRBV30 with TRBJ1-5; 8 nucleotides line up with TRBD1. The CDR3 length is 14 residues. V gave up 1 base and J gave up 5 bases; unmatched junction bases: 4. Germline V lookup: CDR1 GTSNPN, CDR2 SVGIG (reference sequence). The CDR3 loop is CAWSAGQGYQPQHF. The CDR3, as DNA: TGTGCCTGGAGTGCCGGACAGGGATATCAGCCCCAGCATTTT.

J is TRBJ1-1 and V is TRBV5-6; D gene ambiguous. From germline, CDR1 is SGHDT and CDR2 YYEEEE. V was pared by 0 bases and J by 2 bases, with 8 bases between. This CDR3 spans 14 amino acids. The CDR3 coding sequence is TGTGCCAGCAGCTTGGTTCCAGGCAACACTGAAGCTTTCTTT. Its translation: CASSLVPGNTEAFF.

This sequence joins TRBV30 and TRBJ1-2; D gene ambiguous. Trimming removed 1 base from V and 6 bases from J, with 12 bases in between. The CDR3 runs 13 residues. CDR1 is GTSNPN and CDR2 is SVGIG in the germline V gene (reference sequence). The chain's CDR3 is CAWSGNWYDGYTF. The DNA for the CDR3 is TGTGCCTGGAGTGGGAATTGGTACGATGGCTACACCTTC. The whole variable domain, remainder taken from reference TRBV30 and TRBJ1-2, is SQTIHQWPATLVQPVGSPLSLECTVEGTSNPNLYWYRQAAGRGLQLLFYSVGIGQISSEVPQNLSASRPQDRQFILSSKKLLLSDSGFYLCAWSGNWYDGYTFGSGTRLTVV.

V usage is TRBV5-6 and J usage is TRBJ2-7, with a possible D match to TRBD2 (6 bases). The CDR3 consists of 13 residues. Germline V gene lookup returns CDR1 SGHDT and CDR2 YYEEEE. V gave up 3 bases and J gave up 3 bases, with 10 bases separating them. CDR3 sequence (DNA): TGTGCCAGCAGCTCGCCCGGGAGCTACGAGCAGTACTTC. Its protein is CASSSPGSYEQYF.

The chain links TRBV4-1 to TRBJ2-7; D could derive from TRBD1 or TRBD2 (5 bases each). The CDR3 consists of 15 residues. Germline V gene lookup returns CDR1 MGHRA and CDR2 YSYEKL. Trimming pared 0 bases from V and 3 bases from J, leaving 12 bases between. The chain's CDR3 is CASSQETGPIYEQYF. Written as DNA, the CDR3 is TGCGCCAGCAGCCAAGAGACGGGACCAATCTACGAGCAGTACTTC.